This is a list of T cell receptor beta chains from one sample in a study of T-cell memory formation after mild COVID-19. TCRdb called the 5' RACE reads again in MiXCR, with one record for every CDR3 protein. The table lists more than 75,000 distinct CDR3 sequences, 14% of them singletons. Sequenced input: PBMCs or a T cell subset sorted from them (not recorded which). These receptors originate from an adult woman who had mild COVID-19 (a few samples of this study predate the infection). Cell type and time point are not known. Each CDR3 is given with its conserved first and last residue. The D gene is left open where the match is weak. Clone sizes are given selectively: once, few, many, or a class where the clone is expanded.

NA,TRBJ1-1,TRBV12-3/TRBV12-4,NA,CASSPSGGEAFF,TGTGCCAGCAGCCCCTCGGGGGGCGAAGCTTTCTTT
few,TRBJ2-5,TRBV29-1,TRBD2,CSVEQAGGQETQYF,TGCAGCGTTGAGCAAGCGGGAGGGCAAGAGACCCAGTACTTC
many,TRBJ2-7,TRBV7-2,NA,CASSLTGPYYEQYF,TGTGCCAGCAGCCTTACCGGGCCCTACTACGAGCAGTACTTC
NA,TRBJ2-3,TRBV7-9,NA,CASSLAQGDTQYF,TGTGCCAGCAGCTTAGCGCAGGGGGATACGCAGTATTTT
NA,TRBJ2-3,TRBV4-1,NA,CASSQDDNTDTQYF,TGCGCCAGCAGCCAAGATGATAACACAGATACGCAGTATTTT
NA,TRBJ1-1,TRBV7-9,TRBD1,CASSRSGTGVPEAFF,TGTGCCAGCAGCCGATCCGGGACAGGAGTCCCTGAAGCTTTCTTT
many,TRBJ2-7,TRBV23-1,NA,CASSRRGYEQYF,TGCGCCAGCAGTCGGAGAGGGTACGAGCAGTACTTC
NA,TRBJ2-7,TRBV6-1,NA,CASSEGAGSSYEQYF,TGTGCCAGCAGCGAAGGGGCGGGGAGCTCCTACGAGCAGTACTTC
few,TRBJ2-7,TRBV12-3/TRBV12-4,TRBD2,CASSPGPTLAEPSYEQYF,TGTGCCAGCAGTCCCGGGCCGACGCTAGCGGAGCCATCCTACGAGCAGTACTTC
few,TRBJ2-3,TRBV21-1,NA,CASSKVGGVPDTQYF,TGTGCCAGCAGCAAAGTAGGGGGAGTTCCAGATACGCAGTATTTT
medium-sized,TRBJ2-7,TRBV6-5,NA,CASSYSAGASYEQYF,TGTGCCAGCAGTTACTCGGCGGGTGCCTCCTACGAGCAGTACTTC
many,TRBJ2-5,TRBV15,TRBD2,CATSTTSLGLKETQYF,TGTGCCACCAGCACGACTAGCCTCGGCCTAAAAGAGACCCAGTACTTC
many,TRBJ1-5,TRBV7-3,NA,CASSLFRDQPQHF,TGTGCCAGCAGCTTATTTAGGGATCAGCCCCAGCATTTT
NA,TRBJ2-7,TRBV20-1,NA,CSAVPGGHRSYEQYF,TGCAGTGCCGTTCCGGGGGGCCACCGCTCCTACGAGCAGTACTTC
few,TRBJ2-7,TRBV7-2,TRBD1,CASSWTGGIGLGLYEQYF,TGTGCCAGCAGCTGGACAGGGGGCATCGGGCTGGGGCTTTACGAGCAGTACTTC
few,TRBJ1-1,TRBV4-1,NA,CASSQDRGMGTEAFF,TGCGCCAGCAGCCAAGATCGGGGGATGGGCACTGAAGCTTTCTTT
few,TRBJ2-3,TRBV6-1,NA,CASSDDQPLDTQYF,TGTGCCAGCAGTGATGATCAGCCCCTAGATACGCAGTATTTT
few,TRBJ2-2,TRBV10-3,NA,CAISEPPGRTRGGELFF,TGTGCCATCAGTGAGCCCCCGGGGAGGACCCGGGGAGGGGAGCTGTTTTTT
NA,TRBJ2-1,TRBV7-8,TRBD1,CASSLADRGWGNEQFF,TGTGCCAGCAGCTTAGCGGACAGGGGCTGGGGCAATGAGCAGTTCTTC
few,TRBJ1-2,TRBV4-1,NA,CASSQDERVDGYTF,TGCGCCAGCAGCCAAGATGAACGGGTGGATGGCTACACCTTC
NA,TRBJ1-1,TRBV5-1,NA,CASSLETQWGTEAFF,TGCGCCAGCAGCTTGGAAACCCAATGGGGCACTGAAGCTTTCTTT
NA,TRBJ2-7,TRBV12-3/TRBV12-4,TRBD2,CASSFRLASEQYF,TGTGCCAGCAGTTTTAGACTAGCGTCCGAGCAGTACTTC
NA,TRBJ1-2,TRBV29-1,NA,CSVEDRWGLPDSGRGYTF,TGCAGCGTTGAAGATCGCTGGGGACTTCCAGATTCCGGACGTGGCTACACCTTC
NA,TRBJ2-7,TRBV7-6,TRBD1,CASSPAGQGADEQYF,TGTGCCAGCAGCCCGGCCGGACAGGGGGCCGACGAGCAGTACTTC
NA,TRBJ1-6,TRBV4-2,NA,CASSPGNDQELLSPLHF,TGTGCCAGCAGCCCAGGGAACGATCAGGAACTCCTTTCACCCCTCCACTTT
many,TRBJ2-3,TRBV6-5,NA,CASSYDFDTQYF,TGTGCCAGCAGTTACGATTTCGATACGCAGTATTTT
few,TRBJ2-2,TRBV20-1,TRBD1,CSARGQGRNTGELFF,TGCAGTGCTAGAGGACAGGGGCGAAACACCGGGGAGCTGTTTTTT
NA,TRBJ1-1,TRBV6-2/TRBV6-3,NA,CASSYGGFEAFF,TGTGCCAGCAGTTACGGCGGGTTTGAAGCTTTCTTT
NA,TRBJ1-2,TRBV5-1,TRBD1,CASSLEGQAEFYGYTF,TGCGCCAGCAGCTTGGAGGGACAGGCGGAGTTCTATGGCTACACCTTC
NA,TRBJ2-1,TRBV18,NA,CASSPPGSAYNEQFF,TGTGCCAGCTCACCCCCAGGGAGCGCCTACAATGAGCAGTTCTTC
few,TRBJ1-1,TRBV5-1,NA,CASSLFRGMNTEAFF,TGCGCCAGCAGCTTGTTTCGGGGGATGAACACTGAAGCTTTCTTT
NA,TRBJ2-1,TRBV5-6,NA,CASSLVWGNEQFF,TGTGCCAGCAGCTTGGTTTGGGGTAATGAGCAGTTCTTC
few,TRBJ1-5,TRBV9,NA,CASSPSGSNQPQHF,TGTGCCAGCAGCCCCTCCGGGAGCAATCAGCCCCAGCATTTT
NA,TRBJ1-1,TRBV13,NA,CASSLQGGGTEAFF,TGTGCCAGCAGCCTACAGGGTGGTGGGACTGAAGCTTTCTTT
NA,TRBJ2-3,TRBV7-9,NA,CASSGRTGTDTQYF,TGTGCCAGCAGCGGGCGGACAGGCACAGATACGCAGTATTTT
many,TRBJ2-5,TRBV12-3/TRBV12-4,NA,CASSSQETQYF,TGTGCCAGCAGTTCCCAAGAGACCCAGTACTTC
many,TRBJ2-3,TRBV20-1,TRBD2,CSASEPAWETSGEGDTQYF,TGCAGTGCTAGTGAACCGGCCTGGGAGACTAGCGGAGAGGGAGATACGCAGTATTTT
NA,TRBJ2-7,TRBV10-3,NA,CAISDERWYEQYF,TGTGCCATCAGTGACGAACGGTGGTACGAGCAGTACTTC
NA,TRBJ2-5,TRBV24-1,NA,CATSDTSGETQYF,TGTGCCACCAGTGATACTAGTGGAGAGACCCAGTACTTC
few,TRBJ1-4,TRBV11-2,TRBD1,CASSFGDRGVEKLFF,TGTGCCAGCAGCTTCGGGGACAGGGGTGTTGAAAAACTGTTTTTT
few,TRBJ2-5,TRBV4-2,NA,CASSQEIGAGLAETQYF,TGTGCCAGCAGCCAAGAGATAGGAGCAGGGTTAGCAGAGACCCAGTACTTC
NA,TRBJ1-2,TRBV4-1,NA,CASSHPEDSTNYGYTF,TGCGCCAGCAGCCACCCTGAGGATTCTACGAACTATGGCTACACCTTC
few,TRBJ2-7,TRBV12-3/TRBV12-4,TRBD2,CASSPTGLAGGAYEQYF,TGTGCCAGCAGTCCCACCGGACTAGCGGGGGGGGCCTACGAGCAGTACTTC
NA,TRBJ2-7,TRBV6-5,TRBD2,CASTWREGIHEQYF,TGTGCCAGCACGTGGAGGGAGGGAATCCACGAGCAGTACTTC
many,TRBJ2-4,TRBV21-1,NA,CASSKSGVGLAGIRAKNIQYF,TGTGCCAGCAGCAAATCCGGGGTCGGACTAGCGGGAATAAGGGCCAAAAACATTCAGTACTTC
few,TRBJ1-1,TRBV10-3,NA,CAISASTEAFF,TGTGCCATCAGTGCCAGCACTGAAGCTTTCTTT
NA,TRBJ2-1,TRBV25-1,NA,CASSEYDNEQFF,TGTGCCAGCAGTGAATATGACAATGAGCAGTTCTTC
NA,TRBJ2-7,TRBV27,NA,CASSPKISYEQYF,TGTGCCAGCAGCCCAAAGATCTCCTACGAGCAGTACTTC
NA,TRBJ2-7,TRBV7-9,NA,CASSLDGTGYEQYF,TGTGCCAGCAGCTTAGACGGGACCGGTTACGAGCAGTACTTC
NA,TRBJ2-1,TRBV13,NA,CASSVTESSSYNEQFF,TGTGCCAGCAGCGTAACAGAGTCAAGCTCCTACAATGAGCAGTTCTTC
NA,TRBJ1-2,TRBV19,TRBD1,CASSTGGDYGYTF,TGTGCCAGCAGTACAGGGGGGGACTATGGCTACACCTTC
NA,TRBJ2-2,TRBV5-1,NA,CASSQDGTGELFF,TGCGCCAGCAGCCAAGACGGGACCGGGGAGCTGTTTTTT
NA,TRBJ2-1,TRBV2,TRBD2,CASSEGLASFYEQFF,TGTGCCAGCAGTGAAGGACTAGCCAGTTTCTATGAGCAGTTCTTC
NA,TRBJ1-1,TRBV4-1,NA,CASSQDWQGWNTEAFF,TGCGCCAGCAGCCAAGATTGGCAGGGCTGGAACACTGAAGCTTTCTTT
NA,TRBJ1-1,TRBV14,NA,CASSWVSGAEAFF,TGTGCCAGCAGCTGGGTCTCGGGGGCTGAAGCTTTCTTT
few,TRBJ2-5,TRBV10-3,TRBD2,CAISESPAGPTTQYF,TGTGCCATCAGTGAGTCCCCAGCGGGGCCTACGACCCAGTACTTC
NA,TRBJ2-3,TRBV15,TRBD2,CATSSPSGTSRKDTQYF,TGTGCCACCAGCTCTCCCTCCGGGACTAGCCGGAAAGATACGCAGTATTTT
NA,TRBJ1-2,TRBV29-1,NA,CSVRATVDGYTF,TGCAGCGTTAGGGCGACGGTCGATGGCTACACCTTC
NA,TRBJ2-1,TRBV7-2,TRBD2,CASSGLAGAGEQFF,TGTGCCAGCAGCGGACTAGCGGGAGCTGGTGAGCAGTTCTTC